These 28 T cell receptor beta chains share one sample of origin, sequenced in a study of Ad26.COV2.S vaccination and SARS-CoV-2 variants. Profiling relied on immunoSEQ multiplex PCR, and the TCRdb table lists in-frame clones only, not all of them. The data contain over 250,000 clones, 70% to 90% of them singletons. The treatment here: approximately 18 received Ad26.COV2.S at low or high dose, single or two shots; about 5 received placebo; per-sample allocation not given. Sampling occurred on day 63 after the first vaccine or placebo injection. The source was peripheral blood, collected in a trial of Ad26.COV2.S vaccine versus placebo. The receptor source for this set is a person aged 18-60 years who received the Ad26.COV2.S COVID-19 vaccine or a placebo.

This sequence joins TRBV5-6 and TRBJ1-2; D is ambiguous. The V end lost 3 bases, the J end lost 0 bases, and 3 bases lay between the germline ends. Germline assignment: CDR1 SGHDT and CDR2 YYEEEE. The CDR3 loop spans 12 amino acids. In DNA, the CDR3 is TGTGCCAGCAGCTCCCCTAACTATGGCTACACCTTC. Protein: CASSSPNYGYTF.

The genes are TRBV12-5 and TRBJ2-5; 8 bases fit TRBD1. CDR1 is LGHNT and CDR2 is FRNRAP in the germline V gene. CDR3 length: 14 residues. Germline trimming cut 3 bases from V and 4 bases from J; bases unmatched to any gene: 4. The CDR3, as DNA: TGTGCTAGTGGTTTAGACAGGGGAGGAGAGACCCAGTACTTC. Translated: CASGLDRGGETQYF.

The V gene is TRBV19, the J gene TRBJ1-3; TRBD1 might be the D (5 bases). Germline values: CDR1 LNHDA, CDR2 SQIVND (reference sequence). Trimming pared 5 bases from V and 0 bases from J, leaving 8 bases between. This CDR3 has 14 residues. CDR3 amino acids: CASSPTVSGNTIYF. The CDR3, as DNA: TGTGCCAGTAGTCCGACAGTCTCTGGAAACACCATATATTTT. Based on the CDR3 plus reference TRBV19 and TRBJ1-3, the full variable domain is DGGITQSPKYLFRKEGQNVTLSCEQNLNHDAMYWYRQDPGQGLRLIYYSQIVNDFQKGDIAEGYSVSREKKESFPLTVTSAQKNPTAFYLCASSPTVSGNTIYFGEGSWLTVV.

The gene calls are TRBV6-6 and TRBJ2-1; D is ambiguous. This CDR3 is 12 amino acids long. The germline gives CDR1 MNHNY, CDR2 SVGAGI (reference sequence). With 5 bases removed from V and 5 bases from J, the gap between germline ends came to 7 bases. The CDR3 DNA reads TGTGCCAGCAGTGCCCTAGACAATGAGCAGTTCTTC. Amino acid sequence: CASSALDNEQFF.

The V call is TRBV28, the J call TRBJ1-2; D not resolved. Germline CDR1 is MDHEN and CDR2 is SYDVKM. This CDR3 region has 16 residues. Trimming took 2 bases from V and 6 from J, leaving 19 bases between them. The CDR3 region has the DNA TGTGCCAGCAGTTTAAGGTGGTTGGCCTCGACTCATGGCTACACCTTC. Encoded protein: CASSLRWLASTHGYTF.

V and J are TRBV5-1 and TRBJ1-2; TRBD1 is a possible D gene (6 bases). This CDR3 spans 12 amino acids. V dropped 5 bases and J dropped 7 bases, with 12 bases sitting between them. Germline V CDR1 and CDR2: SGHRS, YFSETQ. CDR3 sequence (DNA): TGCGCCAGCAGGGGAACAGGGAGTGGCTACACCTTC. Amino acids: CASRGTGSGYTF.

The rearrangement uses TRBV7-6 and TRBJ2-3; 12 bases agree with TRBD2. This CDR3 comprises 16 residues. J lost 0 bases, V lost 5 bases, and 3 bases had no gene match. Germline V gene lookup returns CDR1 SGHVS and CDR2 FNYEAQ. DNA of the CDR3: TGTGCCAGCAGCCTGGGGACTAGCGGGAGCACAGATACGCAGTATTTT. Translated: CASSLGTSGSTDTQYF.

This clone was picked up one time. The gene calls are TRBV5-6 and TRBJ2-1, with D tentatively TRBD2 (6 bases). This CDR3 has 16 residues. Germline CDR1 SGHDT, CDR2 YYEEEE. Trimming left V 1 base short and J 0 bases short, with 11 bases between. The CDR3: CASSLFGTPSYNEQFF. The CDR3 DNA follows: TGTGCCAGCAGCTTGTTCGGGACTCCCTCCTACAATGAGCAGTTCTTC.

CDR3 sequence (DNA): TGTGCCAGCAGTGGAGAGGAGACCCAGTACTTC. It translates to CASSGEETQYF. The chain is built from TRBV2 and TRBJ2-5, with unresolved D. Germline loops: CDR1 SNHLY, CDR2 FYNNEI. V lost 4 bases and J lost 5, with 5 bases in between. This CDR3 has 11 amino acids.

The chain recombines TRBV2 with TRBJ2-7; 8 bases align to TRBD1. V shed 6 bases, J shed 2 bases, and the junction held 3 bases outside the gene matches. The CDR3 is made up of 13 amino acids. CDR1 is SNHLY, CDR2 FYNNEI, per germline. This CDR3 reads CASRGTGTYEQYF. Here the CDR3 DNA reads TGTGCCAGCAGAGGGACAGGAACCTACGAGCAGTACTTC.

The CDR3 nucleotides are TGTGCCAGCAGCTTAGACTCTGGAAACAACTATGGCTACACCTTC. The encoded protein is CASSLDSGNNYGYTF. The rearrangement joins TRBV7-9 to TRBJ1-2; D is unresolved. This CDR3 has 15 amino acids. V dropped 1 base and J dropped 2 bases, with 11 bases sitting between them. Germline V gene sequence: CDR1 SEHNR, CDR2 FQNEAQ (reference sequence).

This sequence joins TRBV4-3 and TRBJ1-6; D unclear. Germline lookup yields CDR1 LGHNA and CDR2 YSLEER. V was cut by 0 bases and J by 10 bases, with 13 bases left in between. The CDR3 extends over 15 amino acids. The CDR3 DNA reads TGCGCCAGCAGCCAAGATGACCAGGCTGGATCACCCCTCCACTTT. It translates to CASSQDDQAGSPLHF.

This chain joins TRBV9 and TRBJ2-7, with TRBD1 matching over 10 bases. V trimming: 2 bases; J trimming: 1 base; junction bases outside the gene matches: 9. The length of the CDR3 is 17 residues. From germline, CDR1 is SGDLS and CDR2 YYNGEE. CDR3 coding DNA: TGTGCCAGCAGCGTCGATGCGACAGGGGGCGGGTCCTACGAGCAGTACTTC. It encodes CASSVDATGGGSYEQYF.

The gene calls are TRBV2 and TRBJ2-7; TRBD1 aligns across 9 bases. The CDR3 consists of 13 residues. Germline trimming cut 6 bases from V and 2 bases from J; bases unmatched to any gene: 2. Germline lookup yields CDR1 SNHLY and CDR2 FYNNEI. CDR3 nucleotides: TGTGCCAGCAGAAGGGACAGGGCCTACGAGCAGTACTTC. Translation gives CASRRDRAYEQYF.

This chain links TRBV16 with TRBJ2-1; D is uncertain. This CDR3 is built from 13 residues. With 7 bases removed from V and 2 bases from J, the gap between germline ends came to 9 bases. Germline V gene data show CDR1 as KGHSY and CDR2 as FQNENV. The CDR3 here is CASMGRTYNEQFF. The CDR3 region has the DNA TGTGCCAGCATGGGCAGAACCTACAATGAGCAGTTCTTC.

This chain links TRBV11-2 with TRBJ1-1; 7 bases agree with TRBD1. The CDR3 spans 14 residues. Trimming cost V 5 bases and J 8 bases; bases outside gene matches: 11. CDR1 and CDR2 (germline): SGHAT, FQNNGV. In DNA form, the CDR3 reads TGTGCCAGCAGCCCCGGGACAGCGGGGCTGGAAGCTTTCTTT. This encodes CASSPGTAGLEAFF.

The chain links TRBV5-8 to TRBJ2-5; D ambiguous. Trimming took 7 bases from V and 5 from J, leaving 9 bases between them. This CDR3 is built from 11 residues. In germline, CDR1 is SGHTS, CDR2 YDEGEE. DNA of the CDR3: TGTGCCAGCGTATCCCGGGAGACCCAGTACTTC. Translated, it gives CASVSRETQYF.

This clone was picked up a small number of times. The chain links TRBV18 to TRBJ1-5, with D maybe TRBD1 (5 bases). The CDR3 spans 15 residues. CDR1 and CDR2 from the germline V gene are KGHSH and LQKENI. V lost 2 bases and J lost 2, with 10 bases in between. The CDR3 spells CASSPVGGGNQPQHF. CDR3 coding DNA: TGTGCCAGCTCACCAGTCGGAGGGGGCAATCAGCCCCAGCATTTT.

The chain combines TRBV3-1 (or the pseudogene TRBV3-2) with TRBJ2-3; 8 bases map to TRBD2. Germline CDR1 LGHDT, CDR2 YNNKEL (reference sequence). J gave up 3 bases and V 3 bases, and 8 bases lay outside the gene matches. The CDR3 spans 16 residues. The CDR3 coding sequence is TGTGCCAGCAGCCAGGCGGGACTAGGTCCTACAGATACGCAGTATTTT. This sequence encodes CASSQAGLGPTDTQYF.

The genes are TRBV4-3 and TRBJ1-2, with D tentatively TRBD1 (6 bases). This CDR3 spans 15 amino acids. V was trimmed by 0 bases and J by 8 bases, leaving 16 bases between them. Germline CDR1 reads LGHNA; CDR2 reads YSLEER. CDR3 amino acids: CASSQERRATGGYTF. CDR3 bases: TGCGCCAGCAGCCAAGAGCGGAGGGCTACAGGGGGCTACACCTTC.

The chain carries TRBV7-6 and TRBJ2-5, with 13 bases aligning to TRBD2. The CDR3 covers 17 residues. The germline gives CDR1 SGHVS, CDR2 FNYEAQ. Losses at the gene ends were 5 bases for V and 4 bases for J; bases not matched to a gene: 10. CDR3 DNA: TGTGCCAGCAGCCCCGCAACTAGCGGGAGGGTCGGAGAGACCCAGTACTTC. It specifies CASSPATSGRVGETQYF.

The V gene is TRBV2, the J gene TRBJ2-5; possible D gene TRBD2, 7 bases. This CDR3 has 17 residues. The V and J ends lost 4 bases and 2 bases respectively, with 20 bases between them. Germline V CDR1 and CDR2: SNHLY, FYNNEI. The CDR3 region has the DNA TGTGCCAGCAGTGGGGGGGGGCCTGGGCCCCTACAAGAGACCCAGTACTTC. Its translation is CASSGGGPGPLQETQYF.

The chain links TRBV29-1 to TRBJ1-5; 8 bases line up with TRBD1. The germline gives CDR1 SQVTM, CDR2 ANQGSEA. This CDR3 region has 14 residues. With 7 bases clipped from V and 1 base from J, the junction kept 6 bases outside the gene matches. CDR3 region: CSARTGSSNQPQHF. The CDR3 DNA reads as TGCAGCGCCAGGACAGGGAGCAGCAATCAGCCCCAGCATTTT. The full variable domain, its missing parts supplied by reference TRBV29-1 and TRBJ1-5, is SAVISQKPSRDICQRGTSLTIQCQVDSQVTMMFWYRQQPGQSLTLIATANQGSEATYESGFVIDKFPISRPNLTFSTLTVSNMSPEDSSIYLCSARTGSSNQPQHFGDGTRLSIL.

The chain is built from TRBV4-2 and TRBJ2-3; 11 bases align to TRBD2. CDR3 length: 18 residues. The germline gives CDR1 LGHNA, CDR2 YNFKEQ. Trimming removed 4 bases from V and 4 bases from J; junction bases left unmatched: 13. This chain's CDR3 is CASSPAHLAGGLADTQYF. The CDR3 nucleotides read TGTGCCAGCAGCCCCGCGCACTTAGCGGGAGGGTTGGCAGATACGCAGTATTTT.

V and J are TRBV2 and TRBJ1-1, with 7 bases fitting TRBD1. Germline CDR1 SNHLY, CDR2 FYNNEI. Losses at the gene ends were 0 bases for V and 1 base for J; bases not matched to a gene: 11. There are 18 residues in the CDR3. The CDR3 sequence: CASSEAGDGRGRNTEAFF. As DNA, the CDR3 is TGTGCCAGCAGTGAAGCTGGGGATGGGAGGGGGCGGAACACTGAAGCTTTCTTT.

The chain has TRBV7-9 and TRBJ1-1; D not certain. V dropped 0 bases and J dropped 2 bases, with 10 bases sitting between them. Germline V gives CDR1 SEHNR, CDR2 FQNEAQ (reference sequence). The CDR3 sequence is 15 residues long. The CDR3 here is CASSLAVGRNTEAFF. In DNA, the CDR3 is TGTGCCAGCAGCTTAGCGGTTGGGCGAAACACTGAAGCTTTCTTT.

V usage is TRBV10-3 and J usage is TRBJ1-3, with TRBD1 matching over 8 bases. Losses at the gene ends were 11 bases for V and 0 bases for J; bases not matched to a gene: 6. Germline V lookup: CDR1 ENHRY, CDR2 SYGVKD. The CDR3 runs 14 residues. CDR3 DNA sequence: TGTGCCTCGAGGACAGGGAACTCTGGAAACACCATATATTTT. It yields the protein CASRTGNSGNTIYF.

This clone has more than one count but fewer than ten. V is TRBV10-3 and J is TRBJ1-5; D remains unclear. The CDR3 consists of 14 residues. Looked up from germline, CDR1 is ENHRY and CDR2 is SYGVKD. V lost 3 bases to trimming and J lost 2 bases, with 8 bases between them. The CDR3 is CAISDRTGNQPQHF. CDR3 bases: TGTGCCATCAGTGATCGGACGGGCAATCAGCCCCAGCATTTT.